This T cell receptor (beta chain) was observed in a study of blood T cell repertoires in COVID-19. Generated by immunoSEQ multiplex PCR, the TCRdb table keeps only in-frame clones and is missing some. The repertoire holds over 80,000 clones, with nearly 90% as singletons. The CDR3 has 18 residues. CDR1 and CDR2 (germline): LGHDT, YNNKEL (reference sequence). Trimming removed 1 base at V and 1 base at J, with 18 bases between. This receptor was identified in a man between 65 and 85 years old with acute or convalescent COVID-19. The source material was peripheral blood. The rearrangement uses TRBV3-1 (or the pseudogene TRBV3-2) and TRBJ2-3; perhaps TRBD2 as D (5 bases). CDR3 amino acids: CASSQGIRAELRTDTQYF. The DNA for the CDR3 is TGTGCCAGCAGCCAAGGGATTAGAGCGGAATTACGCACAGATACGCAGTATTTT.